This TCR beta chain was recovered during a study of T cell changes during pregnancy in multiple sclerosis. Repertoires were generated with immunoSEQ multiplex PCR, while TCRdb's copy carries only in-frame clones and drops some. The data contain about 38,000 clones, about nine tenths of them singletons. J was trimmed by 7 bases and V by 5 bases; bases with no gene match: 10. Germline V lookup: CDR1 SGHNT, CDR2 YENEEA. This CDR3 has 15 residues. This receptor was obtained from a female donor in good health, enrolled as a control in a pregnancy study. The genes are TRBV11-3 and TRBJ2-1; TRBD2 matches at 8 bases. The input for sequencing was CD4+ T cells from peripheral blood mononuclear cells, taken after pregnancy. Here the CDR3 reads CASSHFSGVWNEQFF. The CDR3 DNA follows: TGTGCCAGCAGCCATTTTAGCGGGGTCTGGAATGAGCAGTTCTTC.